The T cell receptor (beta chain) described here comes from a study of T cells in Graves' hyperthyroidism and ophthalmopathy. Trimming shortened V by 1 base and J by 2 bases, and 9 bases separated the two germline ends. Germline values: CDR1 SGHTA, CDR2 FQGTGA. CDR3 length equals 14 residues. What was amplified from RNA transcripts were TCR beta CDR3 regions. Initially, a first-round RT-PCR of the TCR CDR3 employed the HTBI primer set. TCRdb analysed the multiplex PCR reads with MiXCR anew, one entry per CDR3 protein. The sample has approximately 600,000 distinct CDR3 sequences, around 15% seen once. Study observations and caveats: Blood samples included most of the expanded thyroid clonotypes exceeding 0.001.

There are a few counts of this clonotype. Its cognate antigen is unknown. Specimen: blood. The TCR comes from a woman in her thirties or forties with Graves' ophthalmopathy. J is TRBJ2-7 and V is TRBV7-3; D gene uncertain. The CDR3 nucleotides read TGTGCCAGCAGCTTAAGCCCATGGGCCTACGAGCAGTACTTC. Residues: CASSLSPWAYEQYF.